The rows below give T cell receptor beta chains drawn from one sample of a study of blood T cell repertoires in COVID-19. The data were produced by immunoSEQ multiplex PCR, yet TCRdb's version contains in-frame clones alone and is incomplete. The profile covers 250,000 to 400,000 clones, with 75% to 90% appearing a single time and around 1.9% taken by the ten largest. Sequenced sample: PBMCs or T cells enriched from blood (not recorded which). These receptors came from a woman in her twenties or thirties who had been exposed to COVID-19. Each CDR3 is given with its conserved first and last residue. D genes are given only for firm matches. Only some rows state a clone size, as once, few, many or a class for expanded clones.

j_call cdr3_length d_call clone_size v_call cdr3_aa cdr3_nt
TRBJ1-3 15 . . TRBV7-6 CASSLDTGRGNTIYF TGTGCCAGCAGCTTAGATACGGGGAGAGGAAACACCATATATTTT
TRBJ1-2 13 . . TRBV25-1 CASSGGSNYGYTF TGTGCCAGCAGTGGCGGATCTAACTATGGCTACACCTTC
TRBJ1-4 17 TRBD1 . TRBV7-9 CASSLGGTGTTNEKLFF TGTGCCAGCAGCTTAGGCGGGACAGGGACAACTAATGAAAAACTGTTTTTT
TRBJ1-5 13 . . TRBV7-9 CASSQGPNQPQHF TGTGCCAGCAGTCAGGGGCCTAATCAGCCCCAGCATTTT
TRBJ2-1 16 TRBD2 . TRBV14 CASSRLRGSTYNEQFF TGTGCCAGCAGCCGTCTGCGGGGGAGCACCTACAATGAGCAGTTCTTC
TRBJ2-1 15 TRBD2 . TRBV19 CASSALAGGVGEQFF TGTGCCAGTAGTGCTCTAGCGGGAGGAGTCGGTGAGCAGTTCTTC
TRBJ1-2 13 . . TRBV5-1 CASSPDRDYGYTF TGCGCCAGCAGCCCCGACAGAGACTATGGCTACACCTTC
TRBJ1-6 15 . . TRBV3-1/TRBV3-2 CASSVNRAGGSPLHF TGTGCCAGCAGTGTCAATCGTGCGGGGGGTTCACCCCTCCACTTT
TRBJ1-4 13 . . TRBV28 CASSSGDWEKLFF TGTGCCAGCAGTTCAGGGGATTGGGAAAAACTGTTTTTT
TRBJ1-2 13 . once TRBV12-3/TRBV12-4 CASSPDRQYGYTF TGTGCCAGCAGTCCTGACAGACAGTATGGCTACACCTTC
TRBJ2-2 16 . . TRBV7-9 CASSYGTYANTGELFF TGTGCCAGCAGTTACGGGACTTACGCGAACACCGGGGAGCTGTTTTTT
TRBJ2-7 17 TRBD1 . TRBV11-2 CASSLGFSGGAGYEQYF TGTGCCAGCAGCTTAGGGTTCTCAGGGGGTGCTGGGTACGAGCAGTACTTC
TRBJ2-5 15 TRBD2 . TRBV6-5 CASSPPAGGGETQYF TGTGCCAGCAGTCCTCCCGCGGGGGGGGGAGAGACCCAGTACTTC
TRBJ1-5 15 TRBD1 . TRBV28 CASSFTGQGLRAQHF TGTGCCAGCAGTTTTACGGGACAGGGTTTAAGGGCCCAGCATTTT
TRBJ2-2 19 . . TRBV9 CASSVLPADSGVNTGELFF TGTGCCAGCAGCGTTTTACCCGCTGATAGCGGAGTGAACACCGGGGAGCTGTTTTTT
TRBJ1-1 16 TRBD1 . TRBV19 CASTLHPGQGTTEAFF TGTGCCAGTACCCTGCACCCGGGACAGGGTACGACTGAAGCTTTCTTT
TRBJ2-1 16 TRBD2 . TRBV9 CASSGKREGQGYEQFF TGTGCCAGCAGCGGAAAGCGGGAGGGCCAGGGGTATGAGCAGTTCTTC
TRBJ1-2 15 . . TRBV27 CASSLYPNRRGGYTF TGTGCCAGCAGTTTATACCCAAATAGGAGAGGGGGCTACACCTTC
TRBJ1-1 14 . few TRBV5-1 CASSLEGQAGEAFF TGCGCCAGCAGCTTGGAAGGGCAGGCGGGTGAAGCTTTCTTT
TRBJ1-3 15 TRBD1 once TRBV10-3 CAITRDRALGNTIYF TGTGCCATCACCCGGGACAGGGCTCTCGGAAACACCATATATTTT
TRBJ1-4 14 . once TRBV28 CASSLPQGYEKLFF TGTGCCAGCAGTTTACCCCAGGGATATGAAAAACTGTTTTTT
TRBJ1-3 16 . . TRBV27 CASSPLPIRSGNTIYF TGTGCCAGCAGTCCCTTACCTATACGGTCCGGAAACACCATATATTTT
TRBJ2-3 13 . . TRBV5-6 CASSPQVADTQYF TGTGCCAGCAGCCCACAGGTCGCAGATACGCAGTATTTT
TRBJ1-3 13 . . TRBV12-3/TRBV12-4 CASSFQRGNTIYF TGTGCCAGCAGTTTCCAGAGGGGAAACACCATATATTTT
TRBJ2-5 17 TRBD1 . TRBV18 CASSPTGAWGRQETQYF TGTGCCAGCTCACCAACAGGGGCGTGGGGACGACAAGAGACCCAGTACTTC
TRBJ1-2 16 TRBD1 once TRBV10-3 CAIRAGTGGAGYGYTF TGTGCCATCAGAGCCGGGACAGGGGGCGCGGGCTATGGCTACACCTTC
TRBJ1-1 17 . . TRBV5-1 CASSLAMRGHLNTEAFF TGCGCCAGCAGCTTGGCAATGAGGGGACATTTGAACACTGAAGCTTTCTTT
TRBJ1-1 16 . few TRBV30 CAWSAPPPQVNTEAFF TGTGCCTGGAGTGCTCCTCCCCCCCAGGTGAACACTGAAGCTTTCTTT
TRBJ1-4 14 . . TRBV19 CASSFGQGNEKLFF TGTGCCAGTAGTTTCGGCCAGGGCAACGAAAAACTGTTTTTT
TRBJ1-2 13 . . TRBV12-3/TRBV12-4 CASSVVAGRGYTF TGTGCCAGCAGTGTGGTCGCAGGGCGCGGCTACACCTTC
TRBJ2-7 14 TRBD2 . TRBV30 CAWAPGLAGLGQYF TGTGCCTGGGCCCCGGGACTAGCGGGACTTGGGCAGTACTTC
TRBJ1-5 13 . . TRBV28 CASSLESNQPQHF TGTGCCAGCAGTTTGGAGAGCAATCAGCCCCAGCATTTT
TRBJ2-1 14 TRBD2 . TRBV7-2 CASSFSGGYNEQFF TGTGCCAGCAGCTTTTCCGGGGGGTACAATGAGCAGTTCTTC
TRBJ2-1 14 TRBD2 . TRBV2 CASSYSGGAGEQFF TGTGCCAGCAGCTATTCGGGGGGGGCTGGTGAGCAGTTCTTC
TRBJ1-2 18 TRBD1 . TRBV7-9 CASSHPGTGDSSNYGYTF TGTGCCAGCAGCCACCCGGGGACAGGGGACAGTTCTAACTATGGCTACACCTTC
TRBJ1-4 17 TRBD1 . TRBV14 CASSQSRDRGMREKLFF TGTGCCAGCAGCCAGTCCCGGGACAGGGGGATGAGGGAAAAACTGTTTTTT
TRBJ2-3 13 . . TRBV19 CASSPRERGTQYF TGTGCCAGTAGCCCTAGGGAGCGCGGTACGCAGTATTTT
TRBJ2-2 16 TRBD1 . TRBV28 CATDLRYRGDTGELFF TGTGCCACCGACCTCCGCTACAGGGGAGACACCGGGGAGCTGTTTTTT
TRBJ2-3 16 TRBD2 . TRBV19 CASSPLAGGSTDTQYF TGTGCCAGTAGCCCTCTAGCGGGGGGAAGCACAGATACGCAGTATTTT
TRBJ2-1 15 . . TRBV3-1/TRBV3-2 CASSPTRSAYNEQFF TGTGCCAGCAGCCCCACTAGGAGCGCCTACAATGAGCAGTTCTTC
TRBJ1-6 16 TRBD1 . TRBV5-1 CASSWEGTGDNSPLHF TGCGCCAGCAGCTGGGAGGGGACAGGGGATAATTCACCCCTCCACTTT
TRBJ2-7 14 TRBD1 . TRBV28 CASTRTGGAYEQYF TGTGCCAGCACCAGGACAGGGGGCGCTTACGAGCAGTACTTC
TRBJ1-2 13 TRBD1 . TRBV30 CAWSTGGTVGYTF TGTGCCTGGAGTACAGGGGGTACGGTTGGCTACACCTTC
TRBJ2-5 14 . . TRBV5-1 CASSLERRRETQYF TGCGCCAGCAGCTTGGAACGGAGGCGAGAGACCCAGTACTTC
TRBJ2-5 16 TRBD2 . TRBV13 CASSPRLAGGQETQYF TGTGCCAGCAGCCCCCGACTAGCGGGGGGGCAAGAGACCCAGTACTTC
TRBJ1-6 13 . few TRBV5-1 CASSLKFDSPLHF TGCGCCAGCAGCCTAAAATTTGATTCACCCCTCCACTTT
TRBJ1-2 14 . few TRBV5-1 CASSVHDQGHGYTF TGCGCCAGCAGCGTACATGACCAGGGTCATGGCTACACCTTC
TRBJ1-5 14 . few TRBV2 CASRTETFNQPQHF TGTGCCAGCAGGACAGAAACGTTTAATCAGCCCCAGCATTTT
TRBJ1-3 15 . . TRBV7-2 CASSRSGSSGNTIYF TGTGCCAGCAGCCGGTCGGGGAGCTCTGGAAACACCATATATTTT
TRBJ1-2 13 . . TRBV28 CASSLGQYYGYTF TGTGCCAGCAGTTTAGGACAGTACTATGGCTACACCTTC